Detailed here is one T cell receptor (beta chain). Its cognate antigen is unknown. These data are taken from a study of shared clonotypes between healthy human individuals. Study findings and constraints: Rarefaction analysis demonstrated incomplete sorted-subset sequencing notwithstanding large depth. On the whole, naive subsets had larger estimated richness than memory subsets had.

Authors' data handling: Owing to the provision of junction-only sequences devoid of quality scores by immunoSEQ, filtering differed. The method was immunoSEQ multiplex PCR; TCRdb's version includes in-frame clones alone and lacks a portion of them. The D gene and trimming were derived from the DNA, and the V and J assignments and clone size from that table. The data contain some 2,400,000 clones, around 95% of them singletons. This TCR was recovered from a man aged 18 to 35 in good health. Sequencing was done on a sample of naive CD4+ T cells sorted from blood. Subset: CD45RA+ positively selected.

The CDR3: CASSAWVWTGQLNTGELFF. The CDR3, as DNA: TGTGCCAGCAGTGCCTGGGTGTGGACGGGACAGTTAAACACCGGGGAGCTGTTTTTT. The V gene is TRBV28, the J gene TRBJ2-2, with 7 bases lining up with TRBD1. Germline V lookup: CDR1 MDHEN, CDR2 SYDVKM. V lost 5 bases to trimming and J lost 2 bases; unmatched junction nucleotides: 17. CDR3 size: 19 residues.